The sequence of this T cell receptor beta chain was determined in a study of T-cell reconstitution after alpha-beta-depleted transplantation in children. Study observations and caveats: Most T-cell counts and diversity one year after the transplant came from T cells that were newly produced. Surviving recipient T cells and intrathymic progenitors accounted for some patients' high TCRbeta diversity at day 60.

Unique molecular identifiers were built into the TCRbeta library. MiXCR was run by TCRdb on the PCR reads, yielding one entry per CDR3 protein. The sample records almost 600,000 distinct CDR3 sequences, roughly 27% being singletons. As concerns this clonotype: What it binds is unknown.

This TCR was sampled from a boy under three years old with Wiskott-Aldrich syndrome, due to receive a stem cell transplant. Source: PBMCs, taken before TCRalphabeta/CD19-depleted stem cell transplant.

Written as DNA, the CDR3 is TGTGCCAGCAGCGTAGCTGTGGGAAGCACAGATACGCAGTATTTT. It is translated as CASSVAVGSTDTQYF. The chain couples TRBV9 to TRBJ2-3, with D unclear. The germline V gene has CDR1 SGDLS and CDR2 YYNGEE. This CDR3 is 15 amino acids long. V lost 0 bases and J 0 bases, leaving 8 bases between the germline ends.